A single sample gave rise to the 4 T cell receptor beta chains below, sequenced in a study of regulatory T cells in long-lasting Graves disease. Time point in this sample: newly diagnosed GD, antithyroid drugs for less than 3 months. RNA from PBMCs was the source of the TCR library. Relying on iRepertoire HTBI primers and Arm-PCR of CDR3 regions, the team built TCR beta libraries. MiXCR, run by TCRdb on the multiplex PCR reads, gives a single entry per CDR3 protein. Counted here are around 470,000 distinct CDR3 sequences, approximately 14% occurring once; the ten biggest clones make up roughly a sixth. The sample was also linked to a second study, of T cells in Graves' hyperthyroidism and ophthalmopathy.

The sample in question was peripheral blood mononuclear cells (PBMCs), obtained at new diagnosis, from a patient treated with antithyroid drugs. The source is a woman aged 45-60 years with Graves disease.

This clonotype turned up a few times. The rearrangement joins TRBV10-1 to TRBJ2-7, with D hard to call. CDR1 and CDR2 from the germline V gene are WNHNN and SYGVQD (reference sequence). The CDR3 is 13 residues long. Between the trimmed V and J ends, which lost 0 bases and 8 bases, there was a span of 11 bases. The CDR3 loop is CASSESASGKQYF. The CDR3 DNA reads as TGCGCCAGCAGTGAGTCGGCCAGTGGGAAGCAGTACTTC.

A note on this clonotype: One end of the junction is discordant with germline, which a read error may explain. The rearrangement joins TRBV5-1 to TRBJ1-2; D is uncertain. Germline assignment: CDR1 SGHRS and CDR2 YFSETQ. The CDR3 totals 13 residues. The CDR3 region is CASSLESNYGHTF. The CDR3, as DNA: TGCGCCAGCAGCTTGGAAAGTAACTATGGCCACACCTTC.

This clonotype was seen many times. V usage is TRBV11-2 and J usage is TRBJ2-5; D possibly corresponds to TRBD1 (5 bases). The CDR3 spans 16 residues. The ends were cut back, 4 bases at V and 5 bases at J, with 20 bases in the middle. Germline CDR1 is SGHAT and CDR2 is FQNNGV. The CDR3 coding sequence is TGTGCCAGCAGCTCTGGCATGCCTTTTCCAGGGGAGACCCAGTACTTC. Translating it yields CASSSGMPFPGETQYF.

This clonotype was observed at least ten times. The V and J genes are TRBV30 and TRBJ1-1, with a tentative D call TRBD1 (5 bases). The germline V gene has CDR1 GTSNPN and CDR2 SVGIG (reference sequence). The V end was cut by 2 bases, the J end by 5 bases, with 15 bases between. The CDR3 has 14 amino acids. The CDR3 region has the DNA TGTGCCTGGAGTTCCTCCACCGGGGGTACTGAAGCTTTCTTT. This gives the protein CAWSSSTGGTEAFF.